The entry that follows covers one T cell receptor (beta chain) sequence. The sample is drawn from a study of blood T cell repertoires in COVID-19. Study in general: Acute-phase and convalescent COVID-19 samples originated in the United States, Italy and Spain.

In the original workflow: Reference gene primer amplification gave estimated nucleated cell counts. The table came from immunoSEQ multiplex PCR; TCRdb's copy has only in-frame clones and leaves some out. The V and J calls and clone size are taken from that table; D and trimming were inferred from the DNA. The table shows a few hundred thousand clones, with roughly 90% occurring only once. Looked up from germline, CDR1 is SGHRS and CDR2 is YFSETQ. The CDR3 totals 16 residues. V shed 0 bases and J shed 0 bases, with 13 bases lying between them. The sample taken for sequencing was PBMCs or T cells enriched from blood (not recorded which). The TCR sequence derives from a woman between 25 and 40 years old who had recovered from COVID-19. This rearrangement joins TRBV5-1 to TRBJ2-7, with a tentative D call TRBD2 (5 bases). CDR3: CASSLVTADYSYEQYF. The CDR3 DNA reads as TGCGCCAGCAGCTTGGTTACCGCTGACTACTCCTACGAGCAGTACTTC.